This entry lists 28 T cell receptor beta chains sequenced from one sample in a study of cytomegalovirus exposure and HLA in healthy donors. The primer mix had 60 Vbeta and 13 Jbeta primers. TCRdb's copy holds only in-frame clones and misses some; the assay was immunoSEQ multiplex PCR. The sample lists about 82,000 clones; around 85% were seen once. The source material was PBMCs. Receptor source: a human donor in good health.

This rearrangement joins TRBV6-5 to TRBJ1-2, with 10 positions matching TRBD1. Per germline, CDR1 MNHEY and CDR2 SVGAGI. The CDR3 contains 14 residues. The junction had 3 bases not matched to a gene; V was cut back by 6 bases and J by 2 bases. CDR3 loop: CASRRDRGNYGYTF. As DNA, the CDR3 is TGTGCCAGCAGGCGGGACAGGGGAAACTATGGCTACACCTTC.

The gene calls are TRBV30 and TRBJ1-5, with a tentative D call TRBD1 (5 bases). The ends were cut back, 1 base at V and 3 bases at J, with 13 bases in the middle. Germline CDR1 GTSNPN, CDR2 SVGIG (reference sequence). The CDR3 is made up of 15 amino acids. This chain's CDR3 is CAWSDNRSLNQPQHF. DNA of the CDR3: TGTGCCTGGAGTGACAACAGGAGCCTCAATCAGCCCCAGCATTTT.

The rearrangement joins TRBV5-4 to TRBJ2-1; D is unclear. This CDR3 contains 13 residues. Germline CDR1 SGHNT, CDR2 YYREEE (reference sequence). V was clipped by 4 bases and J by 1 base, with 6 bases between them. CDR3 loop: CASSPGSYNEQFF. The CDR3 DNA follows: TGTGCCAGCAGCCCCGGGTCCTACAATGAGCAGTTCTTC.

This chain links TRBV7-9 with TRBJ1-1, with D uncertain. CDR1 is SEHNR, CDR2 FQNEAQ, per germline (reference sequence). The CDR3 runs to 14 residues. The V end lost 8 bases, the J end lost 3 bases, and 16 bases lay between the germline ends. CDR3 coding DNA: TGTGCCAGCCCCAAAGGCTCCGGGGACACTGAAGCTTTCTTT. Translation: CASPKGSGDTEAFF.

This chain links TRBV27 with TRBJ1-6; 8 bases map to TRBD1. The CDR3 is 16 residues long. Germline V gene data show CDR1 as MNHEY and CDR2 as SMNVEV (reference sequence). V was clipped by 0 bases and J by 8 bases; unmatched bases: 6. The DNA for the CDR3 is TGTGCCAGCAGTTTATCAGCAGGGGGCCAATATTCACCCCTCCACTTT. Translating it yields CASSLSAGGQYSPLHF.

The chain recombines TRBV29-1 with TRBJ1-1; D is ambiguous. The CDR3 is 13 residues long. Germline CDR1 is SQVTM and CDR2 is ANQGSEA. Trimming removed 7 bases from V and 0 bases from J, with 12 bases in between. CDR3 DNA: TGCAGCGATAGCAGAGGAATGAACACTGAAGCTTTCTTT. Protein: CSDSRGMNTEAFF.

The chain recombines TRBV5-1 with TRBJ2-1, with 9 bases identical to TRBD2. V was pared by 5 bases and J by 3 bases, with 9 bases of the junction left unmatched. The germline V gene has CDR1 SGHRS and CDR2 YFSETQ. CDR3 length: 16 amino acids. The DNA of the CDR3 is TGCGCCAGCAGGAGTGCCGGGACTAGCCTCTACAATGAGCAGTTCTTC. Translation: CASRSAGTSLYNEQFF.

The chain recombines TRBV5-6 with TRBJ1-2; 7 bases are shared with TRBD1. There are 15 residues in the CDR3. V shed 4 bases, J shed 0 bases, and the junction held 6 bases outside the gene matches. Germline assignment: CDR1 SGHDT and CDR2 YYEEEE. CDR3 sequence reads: CASSGGQTTNYGYTF. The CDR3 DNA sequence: TGTGCCAGCAGCGGGGGACAGACCACTAACTATGGCTACACCTTC.

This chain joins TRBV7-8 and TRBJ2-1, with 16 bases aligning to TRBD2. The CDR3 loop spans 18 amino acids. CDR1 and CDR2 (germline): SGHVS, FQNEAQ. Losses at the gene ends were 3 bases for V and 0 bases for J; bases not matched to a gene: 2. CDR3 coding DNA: TGTGCCAGCAGCTTGGGACTAGCGGGGGGGAGCTCCTACAATGAGCAGTTCTTC. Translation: CASSLGLAGGSSYNEQFF.

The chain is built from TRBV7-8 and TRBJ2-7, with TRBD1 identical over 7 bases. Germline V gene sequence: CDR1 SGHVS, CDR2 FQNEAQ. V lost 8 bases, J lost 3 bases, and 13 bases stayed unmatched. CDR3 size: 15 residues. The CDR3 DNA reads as TGTGCCAGCTCCCCCCTTGGGACAGTTTTCTACGAGCAGTACTTC. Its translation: CASSPLGTVFYEQYF.

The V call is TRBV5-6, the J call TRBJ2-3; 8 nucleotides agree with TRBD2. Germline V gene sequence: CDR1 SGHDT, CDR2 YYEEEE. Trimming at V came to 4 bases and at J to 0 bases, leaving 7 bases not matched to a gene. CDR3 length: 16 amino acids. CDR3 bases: TGTGCCAGCAGCGGCGAGCGGGGGCGAAGCACAGATACGCAGTATTTT. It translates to CASSGERGRSTDTQYF.

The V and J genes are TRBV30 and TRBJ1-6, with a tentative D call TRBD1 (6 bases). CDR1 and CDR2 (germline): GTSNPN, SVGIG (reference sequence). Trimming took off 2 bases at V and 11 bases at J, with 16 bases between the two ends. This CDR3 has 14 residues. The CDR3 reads CAWSRAAGETPLHF. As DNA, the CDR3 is TGTGCCTGGAGTCGGGCGGCAGGGGAGACACCCCTCCACTTT.

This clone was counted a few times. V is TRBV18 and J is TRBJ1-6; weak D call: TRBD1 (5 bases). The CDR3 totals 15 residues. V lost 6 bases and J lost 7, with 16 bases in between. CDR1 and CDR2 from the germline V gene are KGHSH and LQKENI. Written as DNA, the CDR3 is TGTGCCAGCTCCCTCGGGGGGACTTTGAATTCACCCCTCCACTTT. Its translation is CASSLGGTLNSPLHF.

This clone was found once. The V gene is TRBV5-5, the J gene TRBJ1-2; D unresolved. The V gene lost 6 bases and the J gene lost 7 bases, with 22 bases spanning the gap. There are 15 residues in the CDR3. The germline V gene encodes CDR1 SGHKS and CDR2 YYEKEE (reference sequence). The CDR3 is CASTPGLSAEGGYTF. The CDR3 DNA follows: TGTGCCAGCACTCCGGGCCTGTCAGCCGAGGGTGGCTACACCTTC.

The CDR3 is CASSSTGSHQPQHF. CDR3 sequence (DNA): TGTGCCAGCAGCTCTACAGGGTCCCATCAGCCCCAGCATTTT. V is TRBV6-5 and J is TRBJ1-5, with a tentative D call TRBD1 (6 bases). Trimming cost V 6 bases and J 5 bases, with 14 bases left between them. This CDR3 region has 14 residues. CDR1 is MNHEY, CDR2 SVGAGI, per germline.

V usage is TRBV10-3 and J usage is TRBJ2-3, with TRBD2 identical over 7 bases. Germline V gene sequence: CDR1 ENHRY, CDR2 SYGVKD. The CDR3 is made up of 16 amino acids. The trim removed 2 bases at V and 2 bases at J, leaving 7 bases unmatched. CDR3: CAISEGVGGSTDTQYF. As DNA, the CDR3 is TGTGCCATCAGTGAGGGAGTCGGGGGGTCCACAGATACGCAGTATTTT.

CDR3 DNA: TGCGCCAGCAGTGATTCGGGACAGGTGGGCTATGGCTACACCTTC. Translated, it gives CASSDSGQVGYGYTF. The chain joins TRBV10-1 to TRBJ1-2, with TRBD1 matching over 8 bases. Trimming at V came to 3 bases and at J to 4 bases, leaving 7 bases not matched to a gene. This CDR3 comprises 15 residues. Germline V gene sequence: CDR1 WNHNN, CDR2 SYGVQD (reference sequence).

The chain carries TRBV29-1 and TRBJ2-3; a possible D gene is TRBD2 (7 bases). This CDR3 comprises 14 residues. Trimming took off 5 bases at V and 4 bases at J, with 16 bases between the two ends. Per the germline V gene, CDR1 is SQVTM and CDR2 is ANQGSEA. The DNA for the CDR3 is TGCAGCGTTAATGGGGGGGGCGGGTCAGATACGCAGTATTTT. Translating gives CSVNGGGGSDTQYF.

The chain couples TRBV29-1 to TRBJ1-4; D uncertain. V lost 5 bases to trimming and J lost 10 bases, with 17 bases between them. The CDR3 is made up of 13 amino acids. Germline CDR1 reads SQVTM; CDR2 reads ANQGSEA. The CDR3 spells CSVSSGEGGKLFF. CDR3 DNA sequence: TGCAGCGTTTCCTCCGGGGAAGGCGGAAAACTGTTTTTT.

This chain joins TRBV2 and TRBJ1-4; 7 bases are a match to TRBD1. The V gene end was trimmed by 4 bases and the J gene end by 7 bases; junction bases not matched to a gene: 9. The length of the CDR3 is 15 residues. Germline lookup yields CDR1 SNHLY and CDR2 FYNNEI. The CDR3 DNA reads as TGTGCCAGCAGTGTCTCGACAGGGTTAGGTGAAAAACTGTTTTTT. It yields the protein CASSVSTGLGEKLFF.

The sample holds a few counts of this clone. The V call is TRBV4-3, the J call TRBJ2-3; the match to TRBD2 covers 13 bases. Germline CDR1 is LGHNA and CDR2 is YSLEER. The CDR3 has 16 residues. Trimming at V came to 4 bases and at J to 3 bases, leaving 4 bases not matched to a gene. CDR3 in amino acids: CASSRLTSGGTDTQYF. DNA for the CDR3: TGCGCCAGCAGCCGTTTGACTAGCGGGGGGACAGATACGCAGTATTTT.

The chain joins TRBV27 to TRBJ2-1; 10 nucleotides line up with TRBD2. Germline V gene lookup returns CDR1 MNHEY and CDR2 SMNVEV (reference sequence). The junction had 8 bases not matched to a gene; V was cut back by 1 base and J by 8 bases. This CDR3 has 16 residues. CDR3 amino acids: CASSLLERGGPYEQFF. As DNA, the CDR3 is TGTGCCAGCAGTTTATTGGAGCGGGGGGGCCCCTATGAGCAGTTCTTC.

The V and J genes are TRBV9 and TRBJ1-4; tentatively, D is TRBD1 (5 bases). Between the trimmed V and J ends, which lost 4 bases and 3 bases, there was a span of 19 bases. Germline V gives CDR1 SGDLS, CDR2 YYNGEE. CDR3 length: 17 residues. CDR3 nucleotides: TGTGCCAGCAGCTCGACCGGGGGGTGGAATCCTAATGAAAAACTGTTTTTT. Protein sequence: CASSSTGGWNPNEKLFF.

The CDR3, as DNA: TGCGCCAGCAGCCAAAGATGGGGCGGGGGCACAGATACGCAGTATTTT. Translation gives CASSQRWGGGTDTQYF. This sequence joins TRBV4-3 and TRBJ2-3; possibly TRBD2 for D (6 bases). Germline loops: CDR1 LGHNA, CDR2 YSLEER. The length of the CDR3 is 16 residues. V dropped 2 bases and J dropped 1 base, with 13 bases sitting between them.

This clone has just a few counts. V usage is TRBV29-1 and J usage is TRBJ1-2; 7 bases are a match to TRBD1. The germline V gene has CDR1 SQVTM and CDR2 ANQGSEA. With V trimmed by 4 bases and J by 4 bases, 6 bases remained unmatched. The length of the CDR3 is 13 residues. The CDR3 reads CSVVLGDSYGYTF. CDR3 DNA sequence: TGCAGCGTTGTCCTTGGGGACAGCTATGGCTACACCTTC. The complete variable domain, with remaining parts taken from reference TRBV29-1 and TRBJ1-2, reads SAVISQKPSRDICQRGTSLTIQCQVDSQVTMMFWYRQQPGQSLTLIATANQGSEATYESGFVIDKFPISRPNLTFSTLTVSNMSPEDSSIYLCSVVLGDSYGYTFGSGTRLTVV.

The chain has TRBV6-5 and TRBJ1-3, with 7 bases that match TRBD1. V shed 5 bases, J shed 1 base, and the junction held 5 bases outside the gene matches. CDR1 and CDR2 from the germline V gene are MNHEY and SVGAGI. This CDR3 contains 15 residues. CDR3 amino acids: CASSKDRPSGNTIYF. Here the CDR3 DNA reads TGTGCCAGCAGTAAGGACAGGCCATCTGGAAACACCATATATTTT.

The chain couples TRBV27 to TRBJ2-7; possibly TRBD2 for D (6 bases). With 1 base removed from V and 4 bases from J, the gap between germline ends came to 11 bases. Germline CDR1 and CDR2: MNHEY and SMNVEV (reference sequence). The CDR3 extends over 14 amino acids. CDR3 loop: CASSLLGRPYEQYF. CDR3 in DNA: TGTGCCAGCAGTTTATTGGGGAGGCCTTACGAGCAGTACTTC.

The CDR3 reads CASSLGQWRIEAFF. CDR3 nucleotide sequence: TGTGCCAGCTCGCTGGGACAGTGGAGGATTGAAGCTTTCTTT. This rearrangement joins TRBV18 to TRBJ1-1; TRBD1 matches at 7 bases. The germline V gene has CDR1 KGHSH and CDR2 LQKENI. The length of the CDR3 is 14 residues. The junction had 11 bases not matched to a gene; V was cut back by 6 bases and J by 7 bases.